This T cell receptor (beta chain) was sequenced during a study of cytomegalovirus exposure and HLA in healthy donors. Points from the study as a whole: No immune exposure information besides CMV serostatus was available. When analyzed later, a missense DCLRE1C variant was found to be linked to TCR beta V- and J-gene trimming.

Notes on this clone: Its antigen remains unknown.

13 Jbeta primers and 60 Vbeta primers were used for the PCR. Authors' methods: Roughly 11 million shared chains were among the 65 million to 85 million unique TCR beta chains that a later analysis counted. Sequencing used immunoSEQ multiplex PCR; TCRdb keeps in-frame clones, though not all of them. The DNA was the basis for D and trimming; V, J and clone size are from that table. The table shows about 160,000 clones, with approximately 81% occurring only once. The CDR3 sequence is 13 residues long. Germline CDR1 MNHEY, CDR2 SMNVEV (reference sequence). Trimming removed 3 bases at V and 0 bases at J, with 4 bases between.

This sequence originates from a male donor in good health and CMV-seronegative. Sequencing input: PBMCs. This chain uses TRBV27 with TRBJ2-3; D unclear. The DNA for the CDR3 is TGTGCCAGCAGTTTTCGGAGCACAGATACGCAGTATTTT. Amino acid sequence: CASSFRSTDTQYF.